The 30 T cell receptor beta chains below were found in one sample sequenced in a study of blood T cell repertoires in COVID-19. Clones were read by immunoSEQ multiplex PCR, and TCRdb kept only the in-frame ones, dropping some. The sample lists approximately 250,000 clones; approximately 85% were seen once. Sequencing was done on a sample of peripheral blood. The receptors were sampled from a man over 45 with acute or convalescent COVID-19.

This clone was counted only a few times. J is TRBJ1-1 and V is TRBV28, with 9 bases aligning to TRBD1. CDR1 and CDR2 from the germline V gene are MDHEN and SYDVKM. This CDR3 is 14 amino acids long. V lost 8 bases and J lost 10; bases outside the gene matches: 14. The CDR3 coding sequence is TGTGCCAGCTCGATCCCGGGACAGGGAGGTGGAGCTTTCTTT. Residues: CASSIPGQGGGAFF.

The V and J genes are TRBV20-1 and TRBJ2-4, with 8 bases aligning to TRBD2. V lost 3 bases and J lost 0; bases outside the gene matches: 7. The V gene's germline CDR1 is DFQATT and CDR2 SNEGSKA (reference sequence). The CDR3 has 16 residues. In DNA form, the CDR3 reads TGCAGTGCTAGTTTCGGGGGGGCCACAGCCAAAAACATTCAGTACTTC. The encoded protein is CSASFGGATAKNIQYF.

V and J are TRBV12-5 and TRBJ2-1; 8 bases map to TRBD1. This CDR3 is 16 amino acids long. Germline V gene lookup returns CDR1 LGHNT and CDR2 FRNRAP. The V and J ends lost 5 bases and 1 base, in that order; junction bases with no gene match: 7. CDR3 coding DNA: TGTGCTAGTGGTACCTTACAGGGGGGATCCTACAATGAGCAGTTCTTC. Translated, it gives CASGTLQGGSYNEQFF.

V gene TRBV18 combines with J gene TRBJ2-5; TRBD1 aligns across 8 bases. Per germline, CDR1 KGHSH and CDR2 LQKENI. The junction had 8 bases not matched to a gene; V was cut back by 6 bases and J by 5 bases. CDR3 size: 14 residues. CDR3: CASSATGGHETQYF. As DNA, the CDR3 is TGTGCCAGCTCGGCTACAGGGGGGCACGAGACCCAGTACTTC.

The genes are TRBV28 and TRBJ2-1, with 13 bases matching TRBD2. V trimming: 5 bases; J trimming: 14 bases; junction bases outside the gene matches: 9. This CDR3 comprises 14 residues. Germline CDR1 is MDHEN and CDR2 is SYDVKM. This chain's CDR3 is CASSPGGLAGTKFF. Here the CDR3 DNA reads TGTGCCAGCAGTCCAGGGGGACTAGCGGGGACCAAGTTCTTC. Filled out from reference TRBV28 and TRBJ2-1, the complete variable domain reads DVKVTQSSRYLVKRTGEKVFLECVQDMDHENMFWYRQDPGLGLRLIYFSYDVKMKEKGDIPEGYSVSREKKERFSLILESASTNQTSMYLCASSPGGLAGTKFFGPGTRLTVL.

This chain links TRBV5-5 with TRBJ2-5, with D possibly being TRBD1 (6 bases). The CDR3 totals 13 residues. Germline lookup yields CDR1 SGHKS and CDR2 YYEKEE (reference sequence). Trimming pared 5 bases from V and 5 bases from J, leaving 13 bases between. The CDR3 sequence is CASSPGGAETQYF. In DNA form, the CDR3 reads TGTGCCAGCAGTCCTGGGGGCGCGGAGACCCAGTACTTC. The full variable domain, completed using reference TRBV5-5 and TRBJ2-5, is DAGVTQSPTHLIKTRGQQVTLRCSPISGHKSVSWYQQVLGQGPQFIFQYYEKEERGRGNFPDRFSARQFPNYSSELNVNALLLGDSALYLCASSPGGAETQYFGPGTRLLVL.

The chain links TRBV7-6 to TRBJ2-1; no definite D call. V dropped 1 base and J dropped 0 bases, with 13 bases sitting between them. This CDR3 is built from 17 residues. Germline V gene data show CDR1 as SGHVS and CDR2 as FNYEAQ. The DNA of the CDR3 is TGTGCCAGCAGCTTAGAACGAGCCGATGTCTCCTACAATGAGCAGTTCTTC. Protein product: CASSLERADVSYNEQFF.

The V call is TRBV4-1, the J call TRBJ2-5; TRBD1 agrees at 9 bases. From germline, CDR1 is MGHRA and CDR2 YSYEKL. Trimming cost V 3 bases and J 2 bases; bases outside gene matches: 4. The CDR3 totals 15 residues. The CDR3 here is CASSHPGQGQETQYF. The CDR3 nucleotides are TGCGCCAGCAGCCACCCGGGACAGGGTCAAGAGACCCAGTACTTC.

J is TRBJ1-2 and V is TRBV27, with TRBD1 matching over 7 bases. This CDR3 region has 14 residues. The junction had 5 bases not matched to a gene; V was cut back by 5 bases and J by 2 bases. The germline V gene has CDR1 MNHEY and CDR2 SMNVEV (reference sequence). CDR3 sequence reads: CASSTGVPNYGYTF. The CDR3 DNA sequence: TGTGCCAGCAGTACAGGGGTGCCCAACTATGGCTACACCTTC.

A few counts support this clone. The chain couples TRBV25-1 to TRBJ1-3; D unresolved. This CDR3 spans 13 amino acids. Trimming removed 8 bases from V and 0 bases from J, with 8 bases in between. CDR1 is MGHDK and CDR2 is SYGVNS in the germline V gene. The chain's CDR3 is CASLDGSGNTIYF. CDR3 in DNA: TGTGCCAGCCTAGACGGCTCTGGAAACACCATATATTTT.

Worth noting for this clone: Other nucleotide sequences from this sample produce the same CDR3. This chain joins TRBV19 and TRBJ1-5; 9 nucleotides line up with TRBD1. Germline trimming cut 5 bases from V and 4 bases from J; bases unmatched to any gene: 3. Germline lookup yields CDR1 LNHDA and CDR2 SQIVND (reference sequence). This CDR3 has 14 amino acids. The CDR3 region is CASSPTGGNQPQHF. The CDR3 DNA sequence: TGTGCCAGTAGTCCGACAGGGGGAAATCAGCCCCAGCATTTT.

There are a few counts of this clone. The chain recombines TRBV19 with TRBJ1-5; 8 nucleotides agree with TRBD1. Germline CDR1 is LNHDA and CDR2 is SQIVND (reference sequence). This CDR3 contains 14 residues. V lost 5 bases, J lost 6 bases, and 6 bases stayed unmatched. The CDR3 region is CASSPGQVSQPQHF. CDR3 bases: TGTGCCAGTAGTCCGGGACAGGTTTCTCAGCCCCAGCATTTT.

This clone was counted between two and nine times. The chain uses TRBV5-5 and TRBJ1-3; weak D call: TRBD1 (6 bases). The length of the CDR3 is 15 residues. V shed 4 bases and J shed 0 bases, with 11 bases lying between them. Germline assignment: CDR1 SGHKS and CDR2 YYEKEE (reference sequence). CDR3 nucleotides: TGTGCCAGCAGCCCCCGACAGGACTCTGGAAACACCATATATTTT. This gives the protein CASSPRQDSGNTIYF.

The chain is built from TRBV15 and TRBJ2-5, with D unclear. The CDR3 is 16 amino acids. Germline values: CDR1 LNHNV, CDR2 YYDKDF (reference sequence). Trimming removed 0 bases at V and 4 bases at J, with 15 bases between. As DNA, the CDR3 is TGTGCCACCAGCAGAGATTTGGGTGGGTCTAGAGAGACCCAGTACTTC. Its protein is CATSRDLGGSRETQYF.

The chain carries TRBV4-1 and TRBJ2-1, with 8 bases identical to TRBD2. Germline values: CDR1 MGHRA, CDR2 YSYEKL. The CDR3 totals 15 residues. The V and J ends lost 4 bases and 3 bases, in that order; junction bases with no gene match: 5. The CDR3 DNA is TGCGCCAGCAGCCCGGGAGGGTGGGACTACAATGAGCAGTTCTTC. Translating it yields CASSPGGWDYNEQFF.

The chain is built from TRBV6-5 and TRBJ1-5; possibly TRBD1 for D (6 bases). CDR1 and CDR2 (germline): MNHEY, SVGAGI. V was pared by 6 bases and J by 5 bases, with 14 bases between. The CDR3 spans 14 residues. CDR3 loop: CASSLTRGYQPQHF. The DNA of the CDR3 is TGTGCCAGCAGCCTTACCAGGGGCTATCAGCCCCAGCATTTT.

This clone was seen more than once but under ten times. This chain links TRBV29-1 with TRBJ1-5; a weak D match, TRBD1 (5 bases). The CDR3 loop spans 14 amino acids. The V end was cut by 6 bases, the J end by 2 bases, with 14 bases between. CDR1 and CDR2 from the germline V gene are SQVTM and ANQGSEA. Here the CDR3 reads CSVQTGEGNQPQHF. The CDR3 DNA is TGCAGCGTCCAGACGGGGGAGGGCAATCAGCCCCAGCATTTT. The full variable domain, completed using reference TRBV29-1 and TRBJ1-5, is SAVISQKPSRDICQRGTSLTIQCQVDSQVTMMFWYRQQPGQSLTLIATANQGSEATYESGFVIDKFPISRPNLTFSTLTVSNMSPEDSSIYLCSVQTGEGNQPQHFGDGTRLSIL.

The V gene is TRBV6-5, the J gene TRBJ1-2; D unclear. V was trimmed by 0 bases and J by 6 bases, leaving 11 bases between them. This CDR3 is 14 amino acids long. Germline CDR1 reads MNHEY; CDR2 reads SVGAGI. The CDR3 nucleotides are TGTGCCAGCAGTTACTCTTTGCAGTTTGATGGCTACACCTTC. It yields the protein CASSYSLQFDGYTF.

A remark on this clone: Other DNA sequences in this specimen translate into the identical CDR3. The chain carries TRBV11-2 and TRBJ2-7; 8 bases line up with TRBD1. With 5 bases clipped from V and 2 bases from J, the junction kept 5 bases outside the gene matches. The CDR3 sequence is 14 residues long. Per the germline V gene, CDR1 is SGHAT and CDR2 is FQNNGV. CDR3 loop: CASSPGTGAYEQYF. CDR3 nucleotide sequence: TGTGCCAGCAGCCCAGGGACAGGAGCCTACGAGCAGTACTTC.

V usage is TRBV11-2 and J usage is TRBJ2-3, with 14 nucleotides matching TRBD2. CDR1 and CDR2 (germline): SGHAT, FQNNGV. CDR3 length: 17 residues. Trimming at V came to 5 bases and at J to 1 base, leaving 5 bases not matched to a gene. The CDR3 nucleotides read TGTGCCAGCAGCGAACGACTAGCGGGAGGGGGCACAGATACGCAGTATTTT. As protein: CASSERLAGGGTDTQYF.

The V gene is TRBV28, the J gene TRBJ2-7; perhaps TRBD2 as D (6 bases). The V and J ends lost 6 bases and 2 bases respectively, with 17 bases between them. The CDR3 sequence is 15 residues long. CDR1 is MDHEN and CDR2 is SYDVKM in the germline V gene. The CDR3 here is CASSLWGDVTYEQYF. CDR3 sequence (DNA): TGTGCCAGCAGCCTATGGGGGGACGTCACCTACGAGCAGTACTTC.

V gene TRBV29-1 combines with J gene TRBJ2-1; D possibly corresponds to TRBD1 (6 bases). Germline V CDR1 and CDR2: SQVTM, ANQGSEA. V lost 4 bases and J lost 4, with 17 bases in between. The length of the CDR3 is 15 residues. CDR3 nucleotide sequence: TGCAGCGTTGGATCGCCGACAGGAAAATACAATGAGCAGTTCTTC. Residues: CSVGSPTGKYNEQFF.

CDR3 loop: CASSQGTGKVNEQYF. CDR3 sequence (DNA): TGTGCCAGCAGCCAAGGAACAGGGAAGGTCAACGAGCAGTACTTC. This chain connects TRBV3-1 (or the pseudogene TRBV3-2) to TRBJ2-7; tentative D call: TRBD1 (6 bases). Trimming removed 1 base at V and 5 bases at J, with 15 bases between. Germline values: CDR1 LGHDT, CDR2 YNNKEL (reference sequence). This CDR3 has 15 residues.

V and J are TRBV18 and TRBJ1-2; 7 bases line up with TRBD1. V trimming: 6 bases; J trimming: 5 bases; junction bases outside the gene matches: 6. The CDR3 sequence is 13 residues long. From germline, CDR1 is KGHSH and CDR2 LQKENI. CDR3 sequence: CASSPDREYGYTF. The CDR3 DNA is TGTGCCAGCTCTCCCGACAGGGAGTATGGCTACACCTTC.

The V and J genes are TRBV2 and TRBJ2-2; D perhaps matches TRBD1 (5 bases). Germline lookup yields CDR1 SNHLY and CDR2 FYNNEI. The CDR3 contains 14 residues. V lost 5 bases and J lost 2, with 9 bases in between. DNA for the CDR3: TGTGCCAGCAGTCGGCAGGGCAACACCGGGGAGCTGTTTTTT. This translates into CASSRQGNTGELFF.

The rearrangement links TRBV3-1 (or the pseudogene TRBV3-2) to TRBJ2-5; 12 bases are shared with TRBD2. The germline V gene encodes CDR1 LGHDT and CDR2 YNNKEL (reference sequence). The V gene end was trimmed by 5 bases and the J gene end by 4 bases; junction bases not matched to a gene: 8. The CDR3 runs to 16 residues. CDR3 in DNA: TGTGCCAGCAGCAAAAACCTAGCGGGGGGGCGAGAGACCCAGTACTTC. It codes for CASSKNLAGGRETQYF.

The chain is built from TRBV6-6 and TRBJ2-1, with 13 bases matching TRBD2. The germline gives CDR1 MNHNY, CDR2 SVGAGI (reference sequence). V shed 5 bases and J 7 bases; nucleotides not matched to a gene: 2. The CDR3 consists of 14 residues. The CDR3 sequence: CASSGLAGENEQFF. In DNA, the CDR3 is TGTGCCAGCAGTGGACTAGCGGGGGAGAATGAGCAGTTCTTC.

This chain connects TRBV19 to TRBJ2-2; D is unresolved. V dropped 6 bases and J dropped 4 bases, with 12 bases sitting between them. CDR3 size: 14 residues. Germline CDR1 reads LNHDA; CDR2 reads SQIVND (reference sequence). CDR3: CASRPSRVTGELFF. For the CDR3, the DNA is TGTGCCAGTAGACCTTCACGGGTCACCGGGGAGCTGTTTTTT.

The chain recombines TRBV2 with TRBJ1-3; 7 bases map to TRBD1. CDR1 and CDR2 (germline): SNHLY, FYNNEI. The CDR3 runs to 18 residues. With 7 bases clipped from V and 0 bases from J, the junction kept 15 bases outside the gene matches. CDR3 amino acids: CASIVTPGQFPSGNTIYF. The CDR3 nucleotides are TGTGCCAGCATAGTAACCCCGGGACAGTTCCCCTCTGGAAACACCATATATTTT.

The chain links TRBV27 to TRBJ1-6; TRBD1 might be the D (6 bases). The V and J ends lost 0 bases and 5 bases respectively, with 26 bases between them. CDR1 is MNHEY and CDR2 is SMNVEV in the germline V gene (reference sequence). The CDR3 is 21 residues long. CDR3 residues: CASSLSVRQVLPKQNNSPLHF. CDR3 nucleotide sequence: TGTGCCAGCAGTTTATCGGTCCGACAGGTCCTACCAAAACAGAATAATTCACCCCTCCACTTT.